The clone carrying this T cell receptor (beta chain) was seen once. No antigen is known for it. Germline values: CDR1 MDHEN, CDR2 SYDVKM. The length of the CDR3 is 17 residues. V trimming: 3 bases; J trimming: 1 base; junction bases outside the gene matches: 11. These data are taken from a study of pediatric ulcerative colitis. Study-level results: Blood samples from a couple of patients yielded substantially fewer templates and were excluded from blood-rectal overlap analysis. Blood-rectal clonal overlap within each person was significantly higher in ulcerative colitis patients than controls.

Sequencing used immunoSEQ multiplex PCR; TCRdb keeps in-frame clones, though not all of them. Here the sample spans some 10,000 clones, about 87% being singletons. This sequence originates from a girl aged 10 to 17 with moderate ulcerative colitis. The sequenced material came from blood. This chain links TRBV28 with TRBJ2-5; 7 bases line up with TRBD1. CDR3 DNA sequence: TGTGCCAGCAGTTTCTCTAGGGGCAGGGGGATCCAAGAGACCCAGTACTTC. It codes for CASSFSRGRGIQETQYF.